Listed below are T cell receptor beta chains from one sample, sequenced in a study of cytomegalovirus exposure and HLA in healthy donors. Libraries were prepared by immunoSEQ multiplex PCR; TCRdb keeps only in-frame clonotypes and omits some of them. The repertoire holds 95,000 to 100,000 clones, around 77% seen once, with approximately 8% in the top ten. Sample: PBMCs. These receptors were taken from a female donor in good health and CMV-seronegative. Both conserved end residues are part of each CDR3. The D gene is left open where the match is weak. Size is stated for part of the rows, as once, few or many counts, or as a class when the clone is expanded.

D	V	size	J	DNA	CDR3
.	TRBV7-2	.	TRBJ1-4	TGTGCCAGCAGCCCCTTCCGATCGGCCGGGGTAATTAATGAAAAACTGTTTTTT	CASSPFRSAGVINEKLFF
.	TRBV5-1	.	TRBJ2-7	TGCGCCAGCAGCGTAGACACGCTAACCTACGAGCAGTACTTC	CASSVDTLTYEQYF
.	TRBV19	.	TRBJ2-1	TGTGCCAGTAGTATAGACCCCGGGGGACCGTACAATGAGCAGTTCTTC	CASSIDPGGPYNEQFF
.	TRBV11-3	.	TRBJ1-4	TGTGCCAGCAGCTTAGAACGGGGACATACTAATGAAAAACTGTTTTTT	CASSLERGHTNEKLFF
.	TRBV20-1	.	TRBJ2-7	TGCAGTGCTAGATTCGGCTACGAGCAGTACTTC	CSARFGYEQYF
.	TRBV10-3	few	TRBJ1-1	TGTGCCATCAGTACAGGGTCTGAAGCTTTCTTT	CAISTGSEAFF
.	TRBV5-5	once	TRBJ2-1	TGTGCCAGCAGCCTAGAGATCAGCTCCTACAATGAGCAGTTCTTC	CASSLEISSYNEQFF
.	TRBV6-5	.	TRBJ2-7	TGTGCCAGCAGTCCAAAGGGGTGGCGGGAGCAGTACTTC	CASSPKGWREQYF
.	TRBV5-1	.	TRBJ2-3	TGCGCCAGCAGCTCACAATTCAGGGTTAGCACAGATACGCAGTATTTT	CASSSQFRVSTDTQYF
TRBD1	TRBV18	.	TRBJ1-5	TGTGCCAGCTCACCACCGAGGACAGGGGACAATCAGCCCCAGCATTTT	CASSPPRTGDNQPQHF
TRBD2	TRBV5-1	.	TRBJ2-3	TGCGCCAGCAGCTTGGCTGGCGGGAGGACCGCAGATACGCAGTATTTT	CASSLAGGRTADTQYF
.	TRBV5-1	.	TRBJ2-6	TGCGCCAGCAGCTTGGAGGCTACTACTGGGGCCAACGTCCTGACTTTC	CASSLEATTGANVLTF
.	TRBV5-6	.	TRBJ2-3	TGTGCCAGCAGCTTGGTTCGGAGCACAGATACGCAGTATTTT	CASSLVRSTDTQYF
TRBD1	TRBV6-5	.	TRBJ2-7	TGTGCCAGCAAGCCCGGGACAGGGTTCAACGAGCAGTACTTC	CASKPGTGFNEQYF
.	TRBV7-9	.	TRBJ2-2	TGTGCCAGCAGCTTGAGACAGGCGAACACCGGGGAGCTGTTTTTT	CASSLRQANTGELFF
.	TRBV27	.	TRBJ2-7	TGTGCCAGCCAACCCCGGAGCTCCTACGAGCAGTACTTC	CASQPRSSYEQYF
.	TRBV30	few	TRBJ2-3	TGTGCCTGGAGTGTCCGAGTAGCGGTAGGAGGCACAGATACGCAGTATTTT	CAWSVRVAVGGTDTQYF
.	TRBV18	.	TRBJ2-2	TGTGCCAGCTCACCAAGGACACCCGGCGGGGAGCTGTTTTTT	CASSPRTPGGELFF
TRBD1	TRBV28	.	TRBJ2-7	TGTGCCAGCAGTTTTACAGGGGGTTCGTACGAGCAGTACTTC	CASSFTGGSYEQYF
.	TRBV9	.	TRBJ1-1	TGTGCCAGCAGCCCGGGACATTTGAACACTGAAGCTTTCTTT	CASSPGHLNTEAFF
.	TRBV28	few	TRBJ2-3	TGTGCCTCCGGGGCAGGGGTCGCAGATACGCAGTATTTT	CASGAGVADTQYF
.	TRBV7-2	few	TRBJ1-5	TGTGCCAGCAGCTCCCACCTAGACGGGAATCAGCCCCAGCATTTT	CASSSHLDGNQPQHF
.	TRBV7-2	.	TRBJ2-3	TGTGCCAGCAGCTTGGACAGAGGGCGGGATACGCAGTATTTT	CASSLDRGRDTQYF
TRBD2	TRBV6-1	.	TRBJ2-2	TGTGCCAGCCTCCCAGGACTAGCGGGCACCGGGGAGCTGTTTTTT	CASLPGLAGTGELFF
TRBD1	TRBV7-6	.	TRBJ2-7	TGTGCCAGCAGCTTAGCGACAACCGGGACAGCCTCCTACGAGCAGTACTTC	CASSLATTGTASYEQYF
TRBD1	TRBV11-2	.	TRBJ1-2	TGTGCCAGCAGCTTAGCACCGAATCGGAGGACAGGGTCTACTGGCTACACCTTC	CASSLAPNRRTGSTGYTF